This entry describes one TCR beta chain. Its antigen remains unknown. With 60 Vbeta and 13 Jbeta primers, the PCR was carried out. Repertoires were generated with immunoSEQ multiplex PCR, while TCRdb's copy carries only in-frame clones and drops some. The sample contains some 90,000 clones, 65% to 80% of which appear only once. The data derive from a study of cytomegalovirus exposure and HLA in healthy donors. Study-level background: Among approximately 400 genotyped donors, about 85% fell in the Caucasian-associated ancestry cluster.

CDR1 is SGHTA and CDR2 is FQGNSA in the germline V gene. CDR3 length equals 16 residues. The V gene end was trimmed by 4 bases and the J gene end by 7 bases; junction bases not matched to a gene: 11. Overall study results and limits: Per a prior analysis, the majority of TCR beta V segments were productive roughly 87% or roughly 30% of the time. The study reported that TCR beta sequences accurately predicted HLA-A and HLA-B alleles in most subjects.

The chain employs TRBV7-2 and TRBJ1-4, with TRBD1 identical over 8 bases. The source of this sequence is a man aged 40-55 years in good health and CMV-seronegative. Sequencing was done on a sample of PBMCs. CDR3 nucleotides: TGTGCCAGCAGCTCTGGGACAGGCAGGACAGGTGAAAAACTGTTTTTT. Its protein is CASSSGTGRTGEKLFF. Full variable domain (missing parts from reference TRBV7-2 and TRBJ1-4): GAGVSQSPSNKVTEKGKDVELRCDPISGHTALYWYRQSLGQGLEFLIYFQGNSAPDKSGLPSDRFSAERTGGSVSTLTIQRTQQEDSAVYLCASSSGTGRTGEKLFFGSGTQLSVL.